A selection of T cell receptor beta chains follows, all from one sample in a study of blood T cell repertoires in COVID-19. This table comes from immunoSEQ multiplex PCR, and its TCRdb copy is limited to in-frame clones, with some not included. The table has over 150,000 clones, about three quarters seen once. The sequenced material came from peripheral blood. The origin of the receptors is a man at least 80 years old with acute or convalescent COVID-19. CDR3s leave out the opening cysteine and the closing phenylalanine or tryptophan. Part of the rows lack a size; the others show once, few, many or a class for expanded clones.

clone_size v_call cdr3_aa
. TRBV7-2 ASSFQVTDTQY
. TRBV29-1 SVDGTSGRTDTQY
. TRBV5-1 ASSSNAGGRNEQF
few TRBV29-1 SVGQDGNTIY
few TRBV2 ASRRGVQAIGTEAF
. TRBV2 ASSLQGFSNQPQH
. TRBV28 ASSLGPRFTDTQY
. TRBV11-2 ASSFFTRTGELF
. TRBV19 ASSMEVKNIQY
. TRBV30 ACTFPGSTEAF
once TRBV10-1 ASSGYRETNEQF
few TRBV5-8 ASSLVALSSYNEQF
few TRBV5-4 ASSLVASRNTGELF
once TRBV28 ASSLGGGNTIY
. TRBV5-1 ASSFEGIGYGYT
. TRBV7-9 ASSGGGGYT
. TRBV12-3/TRBV12-4 ASSFGTGREQY
. TRBV7-8 ASSLVGGNEKLF
. TRBV2 ASSGGGIGYGYT
. TRBV6-5 ASSYSGGTYTDTQY
. TRBV2 ASLGGTGQPQH
. TRBV7-3 ASSPANRGIADTQY
few TRBV7-9 ASSLGTGKYDEQY
. TRBV12-3/TRBV12-4 ASSRQENQPQH
. TRBV10-3 AISEGQGGVLF
. TRBV21-1 ASSKRGRSYEQY
. TRBV10-2 ASSVGGHNYGYT
. TRBV2 ASSEALVGRVWAGELF
. TRBV27 ASSVQDRQAEAF
. TRBV28 ASSLSSSGRETQY
once TRBV3-1/TRBV3-2 ASSQADRAQY
. TRBV6-2/TRBV6-3 ASSYLDRVGYT
many TRBV11-2 ASSPGTLRDGANVLT
. TRBV28 ASSLGLGRGRWFNTEAF
. TRBV9 ASSPRQNTDTQY
. TRBV7-9 ASRDGAGNTQY
. TRBV27 ASSSIFGGNLYGNTIY
. TRBV19 ASSIGAARNEKLF
. TRBV7-6 ASSLALLRTASTDTQY
. TRBV11-3 ASSRTANEKLF
. TRBV11-3 ASSLQGGDTQY
once TRBV7-2 ASSLGQGLGETQY
. TRBV7-2 ASSRPGTGAMNTEAF
. TRBV18 ASSPRQGAGTEAF
. TRBV10-3 ATTNSGSRREQY
. TRBV19 ASSIQTGQAGELF
. TRBV6-5 ASRRAGGAYNEQF
. TRBV2 ASSSTGGAGDTQY
. TRBV10-3 AIRGQAGEKLF
. TRBV5-4 ASSLGLGEEQF
. TRBV30 AWSVGQGVEQY